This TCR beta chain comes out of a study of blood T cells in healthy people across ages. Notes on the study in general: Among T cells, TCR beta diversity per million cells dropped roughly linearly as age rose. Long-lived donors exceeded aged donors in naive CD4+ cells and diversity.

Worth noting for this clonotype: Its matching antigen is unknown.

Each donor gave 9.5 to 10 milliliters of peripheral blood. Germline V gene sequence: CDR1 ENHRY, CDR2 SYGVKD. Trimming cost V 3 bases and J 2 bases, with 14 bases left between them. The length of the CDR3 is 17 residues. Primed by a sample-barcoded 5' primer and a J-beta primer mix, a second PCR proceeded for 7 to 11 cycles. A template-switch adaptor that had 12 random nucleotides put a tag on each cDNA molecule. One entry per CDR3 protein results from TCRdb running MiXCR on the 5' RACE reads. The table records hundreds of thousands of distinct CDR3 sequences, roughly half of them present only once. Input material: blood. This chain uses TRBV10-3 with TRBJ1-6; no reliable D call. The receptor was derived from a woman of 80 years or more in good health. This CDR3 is CAISEGASVPYNSPLHF. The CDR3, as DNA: TGTGCCATCAGTGAAGGAGCATCTGTGCCCTATAATTCACCCCTCCACTTT.